This record looks at one TCR beta chain sequence and its context. Sequencing used immunoSEQ multiplex PCR; TCRdb keeps in-frame clones, though not all of them. The sample carries over 70,000 clones, approximately 95% recorded once. These data originate in a study of technical replicates of blood from several donors. Per germline, CDR1 SGHTA and CDR2 FQGTGA. V lost 4 bases to trimming and J lost 8 bases; unmatched junction nucleotides: 9. This CDR3 has 15 residues. The genes are TRBV7-3 and TRBJ2-1; 9 bases align to TRBD1. The TCR comes from a human donor in good health. Material for sequencing was T cells isolated from PBMCs. The CDR3 DNA reads as TGTGCCAGCAGCTATCGGGACAGGGAATTCGATGAGCAGTTCTTC. Its protein is CASSYRDREFDEQFF.